The sequence of this T cell receptor (beta chain) was determined in a study of T cells after yellow fever vaccination. TCRdb recomputed calls from the 5' RACE reads with MiXCR, one row per CDR3 protein. The table includes 350,000 to 450,000 distinct CDR3 sequences, roughly a sixth detected once. Germline V gene lookup returns CDR1 SGHNT and CDR2 YYREEE (reference sequence). V dropped 4 bases and J dropped 1; count of bases not matched to a gene: 9. CDR3 size: 16 residues. This clonotype has only a few counts. The sample here was PBMCs, taken before the yellow fever booster vaccination. This TCR was recovered from a man aged 18 to 29 who received the YFV17D yellow fever vaccine. The chain employs TRBV5-4 and TRBJ2-5; 8 bases align to TRBD2. CDR3 in amino acids: CASSRDLRGAQETQYF. CDR3 nucleotides: TGTGCCAGCAGCCGGGATCTGCGGGGGGCCCAAGAGACCCAGTACTTC.